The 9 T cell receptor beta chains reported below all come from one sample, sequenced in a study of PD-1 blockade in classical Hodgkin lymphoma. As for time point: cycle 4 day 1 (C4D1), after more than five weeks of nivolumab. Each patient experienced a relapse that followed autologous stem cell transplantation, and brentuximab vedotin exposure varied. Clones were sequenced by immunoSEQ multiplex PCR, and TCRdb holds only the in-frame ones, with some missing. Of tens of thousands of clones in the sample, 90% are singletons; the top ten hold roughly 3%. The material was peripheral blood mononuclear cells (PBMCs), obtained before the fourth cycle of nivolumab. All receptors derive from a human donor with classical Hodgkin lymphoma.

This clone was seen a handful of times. The CDR3 loop is CASSLLARENNYGYTF. In nucleotides, the CDR3 is TGTGCCAGCAGCTTATTAGCTCGAGAAAACAACTATGGCTACACCTTC. The V and J genes are TRBV7-8 and TRBJ1-2; D not resolved. The CDR3 contains 16 residues. Germline V CDR1 and CDR2: SGHVS, FQNEAQ. Trimming shortened V by 2 bases and J by 2 bases, and 15 bases separated the two germline ends.

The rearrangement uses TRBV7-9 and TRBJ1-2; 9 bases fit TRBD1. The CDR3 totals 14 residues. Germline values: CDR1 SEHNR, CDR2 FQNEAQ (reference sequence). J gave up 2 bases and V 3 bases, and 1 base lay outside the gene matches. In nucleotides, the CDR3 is TGTGCCAGCAGCTTCACAGGGGGCAACTATGGCTACACCTTC. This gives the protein CASSFTGGNYGYTF.

The chain's CDR3 is CASSMGASSYNSPLHF. CDR3 nucleotides: TGTGCCAGTAGTATGGGAGCTAGCTCCTATAATTCACCCCTCCACTTT. This chain uses TRBV19 with TRBJ1-6, with D unresolved. The CDR3 length is 16 residues. Trimming pared 3 bases from V and 0 bases from J, leaving 9 bases between. The germline V gene encodes CDR1 LNHDA and CDR2 SQIVND (reference sequence). Complete variable domain (other parts from reference TRBV19 and TRBJ1-6): DGGITQSPKYLFRKEGQNVTLSCEQNLNHDAMYWYRQDPGQGLRLIYYSQIVNDFQKGDIAEGYSVSREKKESFPLTVTSAQKNPTAFYLCASSMGASSYNSPLHFGNGTRLTVT.

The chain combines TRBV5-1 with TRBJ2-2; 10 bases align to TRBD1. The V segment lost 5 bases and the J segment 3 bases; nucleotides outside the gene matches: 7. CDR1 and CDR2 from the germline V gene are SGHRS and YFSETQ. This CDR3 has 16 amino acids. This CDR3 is CASRKWGTGDTGELFF. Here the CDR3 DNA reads TGCGCCAGCAGAAAATGGGGGACAGGGGACACCGGGGAGCTGTTTTTT.

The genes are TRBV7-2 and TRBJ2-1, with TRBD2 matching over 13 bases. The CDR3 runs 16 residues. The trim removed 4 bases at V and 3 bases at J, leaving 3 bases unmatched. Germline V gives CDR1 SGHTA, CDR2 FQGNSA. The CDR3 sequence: CASSSGLAGDYNEQFF. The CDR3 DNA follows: TGTGCCAGCAGCTCCGGACTAGCGGGGGACTACAATGAGCAGTTCTTC.

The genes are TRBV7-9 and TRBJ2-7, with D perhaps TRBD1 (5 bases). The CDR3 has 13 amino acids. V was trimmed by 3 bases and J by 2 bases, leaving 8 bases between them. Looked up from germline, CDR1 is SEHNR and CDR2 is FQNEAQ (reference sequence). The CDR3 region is CASSLGLAYEQYF. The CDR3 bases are TGTGCCAGCAGCTTGGGGCTGGCCTACGAGCAGTACTTC.

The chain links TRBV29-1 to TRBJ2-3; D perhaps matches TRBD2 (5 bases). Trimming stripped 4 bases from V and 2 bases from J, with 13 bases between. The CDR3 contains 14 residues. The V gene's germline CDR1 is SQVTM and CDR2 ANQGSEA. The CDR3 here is CSVGGLQYTDTQYF. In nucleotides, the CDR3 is TGCAGCGTTGGAGGGCTGCAGTACACAGATACGCAGTATTTT.

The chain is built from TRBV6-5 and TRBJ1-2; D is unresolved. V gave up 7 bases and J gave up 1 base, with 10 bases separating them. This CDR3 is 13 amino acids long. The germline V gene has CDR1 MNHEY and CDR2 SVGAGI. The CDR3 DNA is TGTGCCAGCACCTTTAGGAGTAACTATGGCTACACCTTC. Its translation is CASTFRSNYGYTF.

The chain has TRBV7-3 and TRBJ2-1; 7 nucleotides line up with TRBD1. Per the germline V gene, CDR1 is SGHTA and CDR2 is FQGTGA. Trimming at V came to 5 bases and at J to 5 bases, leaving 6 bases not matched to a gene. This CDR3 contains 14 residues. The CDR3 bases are TGTGCCAGCAGCCCCCTCGACAGGGACAATGAGCAGTTCTTC. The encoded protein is CASSPLDRDNEQFF.